Following are 5 T cell receptor beta chains from one sample sequenced in a study of T cell changes during pregnancy in multiple sclerosis. The protocol was immunoSEQ multiplex PCR, while the TCRdb copy is restricted to in-frame clones and leaves out a portion. The table records approximately 57,000 clones, approximately 90% of them present only once. The sample here was peripheral blood, taken after pregnancy. The receptors shown here come from a female donor in good health, enrolled as a control in a pregnancy study.

The V call is TRBV4-1, the J call TRBJ2-1; 9 positions match TRBD2. Trimming removed 6 bases from V and 7 bases from J; junction bases left unmatched: 4. This CDR3 comprises 13 residues. The germline CDR1 and CDR2 sequences are MGHRA and YSYEKL. The CDR3 sequence: CASRREGVNEQFF. The CDR3 nucleotides are TGCGCCAGCAGGCGGGAGGGAGTTAATGAGCAGTTCTTC.

The chain combines TRBV29-1 with TRBJ2-3, with 13 bases lining up with TRBD2. CDR3 size: 14 residues. Germline-derived CDR1 and CDR2 are SQVTM and ANQGSEA. V lost 4 bases to trimming and J lost 8 bases; unmatched junction nucleotides: 6. The CDR3 reads CSVGGLAGKGTQYF. The CDR3 bases are TGCAGCGTTGGGGGACTAGCGGGGAAAGGTACGCAGTATTTT.

J is TRBJ2-6 and V is TRBV7-2, with a tentative D call TRBD1 (6 bases). Trimming took 2 bases from V and 2 from J, leaving 13 bases between them. Germline V gene lookup returns CDR1 SGHTA and CDR2 FQGNSA. The CDR3 is made up of 17 amino acids. CDR3 sequence reads: CASSLHRVTPGANVLTF. The CDR3 nucleotides are TGTGCCAGCAGCTTACACAGGGTGACGCCTGGGGCCAACGTCCTGACTTTC.

The chain links TRBV27 to TRBJ1-2, with 8 positions matching TRBD1. The germline gives CDR1 MNHEY, CDR2 SMNVEV (reference sequence). J lost 8 bases, V lost 5 bases, and 13 bases had no gene match. This CDR3 is built from 15 residues. The CDR3 loop is CASSPHLDRGSGYTF. The CDR3 DNA reads TGTGCCAGCAGTCCGCACCTAGACAGGGGAAGCGGCTACACCTTC.

The gene calls are TRBV5-1 and TRBJ1-1; 8 nucleotides line up with TRBD1. Germline V CDR1 and CDR2: SGHRS, YFSETQ. Trimming cost V 4 bases and J 4 bases; bases outside gene matches: 9. The length of the CDR3 is 15 residues. CDR3 nucleotides: TGCGCCAGCAGCATCGTGACAGGGGAGGGCACTGAAGCTTTCTTT. Protein product: CASSIVTGEGTEAFF.